These 2 T cell receptor beta chains share one sample of origin, sequenced in a study of metastatic and nonmetastatic thyroid tumors. Using MiXCR, TCRdb re-called clones from the PCR reads. The sample has 4,500 to 5,500 clones; 20% to 25% are singletons. Thyroid surgery was preceded by no treatment in any patient. Input material: tumor tissue. These receptor sequences come from a male donor with papillary thyroid cancer or a benign thyroid nodule (not recorded which). Some clones in this sample may be carry-over from other donors' samples.

The chain is built from TRBV20-1 and TRBJ2-5; D not resolved. This CDR3 contains 12 residues. Germline-derived CDR1 and CDR2 are DFQATT and SNEGSKA (reference sequence). Trimming shortened V by 6 bases and J by 4 bases, and 12 bases separated the two germline ends. As DNA, the CDR3 is TGCAGTGCAAATACAGATTTAGAGACCCAGTACTTC. This gives the protein CSANTDLETQYF.

This clone was seen a few times. The chain carries TRBV24-1 and TRBJ2-1; TRBD2 matches at 14 bases. Germline V gene data show CDR1 as KGHDR and CDR2 as SFDVKD. J was trimmed by 6 bases and V by 3 bases; bases with no gene match: 3. The CDR3 sequence is 16 residues long. The CDR3 bases are TGTGCCACCAGTGATCGACTAGCGGGAGGGCCCAATGAGCAGTTCTTC. Translation gives CATSDRLAGGPNEQFF.